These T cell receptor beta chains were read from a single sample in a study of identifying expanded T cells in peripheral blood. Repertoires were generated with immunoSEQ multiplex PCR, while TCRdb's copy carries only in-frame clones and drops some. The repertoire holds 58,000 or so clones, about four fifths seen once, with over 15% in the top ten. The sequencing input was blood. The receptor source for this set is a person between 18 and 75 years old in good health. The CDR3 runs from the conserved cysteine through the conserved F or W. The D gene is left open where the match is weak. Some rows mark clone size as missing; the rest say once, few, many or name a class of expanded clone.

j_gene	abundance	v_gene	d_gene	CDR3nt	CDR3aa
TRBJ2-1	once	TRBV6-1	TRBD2	TGTGCCAGCAGTGGGAGACTAGCGGGAGATGTCTACAATGAGCAGTTCTTC	CASSGRLAGDVYNEQFF
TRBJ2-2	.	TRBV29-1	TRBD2	TGCAGCGTTGCAAAAGGACTAGCGGGAGGGAACACCGGGGAGCTGTTTTTT	CSVAKGLAGGNTGELFF
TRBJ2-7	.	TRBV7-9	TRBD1	TGTGCCAGCAGCATTCACATAGGACAGGGTTCCTACGAGCAGTACTTC	CASSIHIGQGSYEQYF
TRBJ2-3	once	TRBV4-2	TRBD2	TGTGCCAGCAGCCAAGATCCTAGCGGGAGTGGCACAGATACGCAGTATTTT	CASSQDPSGSGTDTQYF
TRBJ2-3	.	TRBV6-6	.	TGTGCCAGCAGATTGACAGAGAGCACAGATACGCAGTATTTT	CASRLTESTDTQYF
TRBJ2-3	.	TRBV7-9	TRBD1	TGTGCCAGCAGCTCAGACCCCGGGACAGGGGAGGCAGATACGCAGTATTTT	CASSSDPGTGEADTQYF
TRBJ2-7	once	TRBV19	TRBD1	TGTGCCAGTGCGCCGGGACAGGGTTTCGGCGAGCAGTACTTC	CASAPGQGFGEQYF
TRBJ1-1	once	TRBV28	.	TGTGCCAGCAGTTTAAAAATAAGGGGGAAAGCTTTCTTT	CASSLKIRGKAFF
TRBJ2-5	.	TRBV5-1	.	TGCGCCAGCAGTTCAGGACTTTATCAAGAGACCCAGTACTTC	CASSSGLYQETQYF
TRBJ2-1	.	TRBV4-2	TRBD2	TGTGCCAGCAGCCACTCCTGGATAGCGGGGGCCCGCAGCTCCTACAATGAGCAGTTCTTC	CASSHSWIAGARSSYNEQFF
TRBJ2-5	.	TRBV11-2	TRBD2	TGTGCCAGCAGCTCCCTTAGCGGGAGGGCCCAAGAGACCCAGTACTTC	CASSSLSGRAQETQYF
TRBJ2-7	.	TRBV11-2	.	TGTGCCAGCAGCTTAGCAGGGGGGAGCTACGAGCAGTACTTC	CASSLAGGSYEQYF
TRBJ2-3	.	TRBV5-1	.	TGCGCCAGCGGGGACAACTCGGGCGCGGATACGCAGTATTTT	CASGDNSGADTQYF
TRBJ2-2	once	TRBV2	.	TGTGCCAGCACGGAGAACACCGGGGAGCTGTTTTTT	CASTENTGELFF
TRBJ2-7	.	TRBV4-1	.	TGCGCCAGCAAGTCTATAGCGGAGCCGTCCTACGAGCAGTACTTC	CASKSIAEPSYEQYF
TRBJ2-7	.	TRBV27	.	TGTGCCAGCAGTCTCTCCGGGAGCCTGAACACCTACGAGCAGTACTTC	CASSLSGSLNTYEQYF
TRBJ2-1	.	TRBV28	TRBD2	TGTGCCAGCAGTTTTGGGAGCGGGAGGGCCAATGAGCAGTTCTTC	CASSFGSGRANEQFF
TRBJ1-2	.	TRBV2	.	TGTGCCAGCAAGGGGGAGATCGAAGTTTATGGCTACACCTTC	CASKGEIEVYGYTF
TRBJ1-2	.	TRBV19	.	TGTGCCAGTAGTAGTAGGCGGGGGACGAACTATGGCTACACCTTC	CASSSRRGTNYGYTF
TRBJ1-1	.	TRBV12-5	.	TGTGCTAGTGCCCCTGCGGGGATCGCTGAAGCTTTCTTT	CASAPAGIAEAFF
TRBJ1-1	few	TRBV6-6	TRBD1	TGTGCCAGCAGTTACGGGCAGGGGGACACTGAAGCTTTCTTT	CASSYGQGDTEAFF
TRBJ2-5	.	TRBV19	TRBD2	TGTGCCAGTAGTATCCTCGGACTAGAAGAGACCCAGTACTTC	CASSILGLEETQYF
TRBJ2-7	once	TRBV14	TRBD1	TGTGCCAGCAGCCCCATCTACGGGACAGCACTATACTTC	CASSPIYGTALYF
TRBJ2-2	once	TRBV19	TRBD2	TGTGCCAGTAGTATAGTTCGAGCGGGGGGACGTACCGGGGAGCTGTTTTTT	CASSIVRAGGRTGELFF
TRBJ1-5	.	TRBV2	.	TGTGCCAGCAGTGAAGAGGGAAACAATCAGCCCCAGCATTTT	CASSEEGNNQPQHF
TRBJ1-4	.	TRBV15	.	TGTGCCACCAGCCATGGGGGGCCTCGTCCGGAGGAAAAACTGTTTTTT	CATSHGGPRPEEKLFF
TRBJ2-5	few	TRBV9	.	TGTGCCAGCAGCCCCGGGGGCGGGGAGACCCAGTACTTC	CASSPGGGETQYF
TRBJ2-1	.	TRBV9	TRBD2	TGTGCCAGCAGCGTAGTGGTAGCGGGGAGTTTTCATGAGCAGTTCTTC	CASSVVVAGSFHEQFF
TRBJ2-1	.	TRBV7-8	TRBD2	TGTGCCAGCAGCTTAGACGCCGCAGCGGGAGGGTCTGAGCAGTTCTTC	CASSLDAAAGGSEQFF
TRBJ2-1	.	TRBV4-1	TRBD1	TGCGCCAGCAGCCAAGGGTCTTTCCAGGGGGAGAAGCAGTTCTTC	CASSQGSFQGEKQFF
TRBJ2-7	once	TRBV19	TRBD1	TGTGCCAGTAGCCGGCTGGACAGGGCATACGAGCAGTACTTC	CASSRLDRAYEQYF
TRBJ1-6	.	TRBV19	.	TGTGCCAGTAGTATTAACCCAAGGAATTCACCCCTCCACTTT	CASSINPRNSPLHF
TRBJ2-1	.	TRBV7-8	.	TGTGCCAGCAGCCCATCGGGTAGGGCGGGATCCTACAATGAGCAGTTCTTC	CASSPSGRAGSYNEQFF
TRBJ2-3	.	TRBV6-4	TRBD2	TGTGCCAGCAGCAGCGGGGGGAGCACAGATACGCAGTATTTT	CASSSGGSTDTQYF
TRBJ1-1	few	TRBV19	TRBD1	TGTGCCAGTAGTACCCGACAGGGGTGGGAAGCTTTCTTT	CASSTRQGWEAFF
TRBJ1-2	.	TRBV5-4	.	TGTGCCAGCAGCCAACAGTCGGAAGTGGTTGGCTACACCTTC	CASSQQSEVVGYTF
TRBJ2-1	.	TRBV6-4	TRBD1	TGTGCCAGCAGTACCGGGACAGGGGTCTACAATGAGCAGTTCTTC	CASSTGTGVYNEQFF
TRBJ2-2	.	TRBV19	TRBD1	TGTGCCAGTAGCACGACAGGGTTCGCAGGGGAGCTGTTTTTT	CASSTTGFAGELFF
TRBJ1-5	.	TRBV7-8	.	TGTGCCAGCAGCTTAGTTCAGGGGCCCAATCAGCCCCAGCATTTT	CASSLVQGPNQPQHF
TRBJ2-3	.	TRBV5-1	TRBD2	TGCGCCAGCAGCTTGTTTGATAGCGGGGCTCCTTCCACAGATACGCAGTATTTT	CASSLFDSGAPSTDTQYF
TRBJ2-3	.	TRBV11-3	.	TGTGCCAGCAGCTTCGGACGGGGCACAGATACGCAGTATTTT	CASSFGRGTDTQYF
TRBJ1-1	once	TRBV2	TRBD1	TGTGCCAGCAGTGAAAGGACAGGGAACACTGAAGCTTTCTTT	CASSERTGNTEAFF
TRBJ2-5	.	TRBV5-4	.	TGTGCCAGCAGCTTGGCCGGGAGAGATGGGAGGACCCAGTACTTC	CASSLAGRDGRTQYF
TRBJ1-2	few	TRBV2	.	TGTGCCAGCAGGCGAGCCGGGACAACAACTAACTATGGCTACACCTTC	CASRRAGTTTNYGYTF
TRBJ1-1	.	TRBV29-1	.	TGCAGCGTTGTGTTCAGGGAGAACACTGAAGCTTTCTTT	CSVVFRENTEAFF
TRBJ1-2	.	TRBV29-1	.	TGCAGCGTTGAAGAAGGGACGGGACCATATGGCTACACCTTC	CSVEEGTGPYGYTF
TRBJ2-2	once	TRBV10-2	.	TGCGCCAGCAGTGAGCTAAGGGCTTCTACCGGGGAGCTGTTTTTT	CASSELRASTGELFF
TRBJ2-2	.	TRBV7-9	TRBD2	TGTGCCAGCAGCCCCTCCAGCGGGATGGGTGGCGGGGAGCTGTTTTTT	CASSPSSGMGGGELFF
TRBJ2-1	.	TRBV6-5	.	TGTGCCAGCAGTTACGAGGGGAAATACAATGAGCAGTTCTTC	CASSYEGKYNEQFF
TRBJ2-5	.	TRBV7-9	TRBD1	TGTGCCAGCAGCTTCCCCGGGACAGGGTTTTCCACTTTCCAAGAGACCCAGTACTTC	CASSFPGTGFSTFQETQYF
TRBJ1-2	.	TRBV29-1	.	TGCAGCGTTGATGGGGAACGGGGGGCGAACGGCTACACCTTC	CSVDGERGANGYTF
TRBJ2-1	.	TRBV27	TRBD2	TGTGCCAGCAGTTTATTGTCTAGCGGGACCAATGAGCAGTTCTTC	CASSLLSSGTNEQFF